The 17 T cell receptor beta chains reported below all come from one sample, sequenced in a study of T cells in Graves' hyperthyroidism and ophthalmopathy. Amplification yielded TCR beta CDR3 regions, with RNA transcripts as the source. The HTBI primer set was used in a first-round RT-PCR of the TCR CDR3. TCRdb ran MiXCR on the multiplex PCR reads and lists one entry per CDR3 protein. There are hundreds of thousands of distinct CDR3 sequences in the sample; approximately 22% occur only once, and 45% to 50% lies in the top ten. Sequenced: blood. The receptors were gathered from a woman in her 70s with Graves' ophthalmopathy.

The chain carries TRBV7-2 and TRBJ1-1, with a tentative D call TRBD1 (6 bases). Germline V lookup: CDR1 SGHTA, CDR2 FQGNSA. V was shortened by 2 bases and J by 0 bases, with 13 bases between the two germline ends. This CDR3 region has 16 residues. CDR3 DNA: TGTGCCAGCAGCTTATATTACAGGGACATGAACACTGAAGCTTTCTTT. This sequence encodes CASSLYYRDMNTEAFF.

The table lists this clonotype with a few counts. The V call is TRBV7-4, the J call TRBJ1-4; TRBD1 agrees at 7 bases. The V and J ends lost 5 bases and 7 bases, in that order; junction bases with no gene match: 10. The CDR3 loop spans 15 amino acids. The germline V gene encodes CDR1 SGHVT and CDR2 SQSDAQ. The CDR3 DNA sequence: TGTGCCAGCAGCACAACAGGGGAAGAGGGTGAAAAACTGTTTTTT. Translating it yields CASSTTGEEGEKLFF.

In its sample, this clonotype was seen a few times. The CDR3 sequence: CASSVFGSNTGELFF. DNA for the CDR3: TGTGCCAGCAGTGTATTCGGGTCGAACACCGGGGAGCTGTTTTTT. The V gene is TRBV27, the J gene TRBJ2-2; no reliable D call. The CDR3 is made up of 15 amino acids. The germline V gene has CDR1 MNHEY and CDR2 SMNVEV (reference sequence). Trimming pared 5 bases from V and 0 bases from J, leaving 10 bases between.

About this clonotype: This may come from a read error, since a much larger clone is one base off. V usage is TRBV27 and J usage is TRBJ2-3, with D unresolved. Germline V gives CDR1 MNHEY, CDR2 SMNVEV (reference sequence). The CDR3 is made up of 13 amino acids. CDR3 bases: TGTGTCAGCCCCTCAACAAGACCAGATACGCAGTATTTT. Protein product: CVSPSTRPDTQYF.

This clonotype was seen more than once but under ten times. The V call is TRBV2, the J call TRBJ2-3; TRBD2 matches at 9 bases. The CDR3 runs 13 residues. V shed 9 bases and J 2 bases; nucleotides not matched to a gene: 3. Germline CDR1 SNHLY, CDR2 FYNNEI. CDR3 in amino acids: CARTSGPTDTQYF. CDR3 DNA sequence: TGTGCCAGGACTAGCGGCCCCACAGATACGCAGTATTTT.

In DNA, the CDR3 is TGTGCCACCTGGGACGATAACACCGGGGAGCTGTTTTTT. Its translation: CATWDDNTGELFF. The V and J genes are TRBV15 and TRBJ2-2, with D tentatively TRBD1 or TRBD2 (5 bases each). CDR3 size: 13 residues. Per the germline V gene, CDR1 is LNHNV and CDR2 is YYDKDF (reference sequence). Trimming left V 8 bases short and J 2 bases short, with 9 bases between.

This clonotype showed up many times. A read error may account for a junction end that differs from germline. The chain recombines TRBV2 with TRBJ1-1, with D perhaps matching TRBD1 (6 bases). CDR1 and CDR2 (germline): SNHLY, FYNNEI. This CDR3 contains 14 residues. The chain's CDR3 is CASSEGHLNSEAFF. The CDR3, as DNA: TGTGCCAGCAGTGAGGGACACCTGAACTCTGAAGCTTTCTTT.

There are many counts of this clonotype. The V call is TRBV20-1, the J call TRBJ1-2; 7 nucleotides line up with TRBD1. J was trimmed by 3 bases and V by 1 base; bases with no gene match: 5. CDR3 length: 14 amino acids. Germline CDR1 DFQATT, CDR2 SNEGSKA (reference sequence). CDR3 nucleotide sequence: TGCAGTGCTAGAGGCCCAGGGACAGACTATGGCTACACCTTC. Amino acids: CSARGPGTDYGYTF.

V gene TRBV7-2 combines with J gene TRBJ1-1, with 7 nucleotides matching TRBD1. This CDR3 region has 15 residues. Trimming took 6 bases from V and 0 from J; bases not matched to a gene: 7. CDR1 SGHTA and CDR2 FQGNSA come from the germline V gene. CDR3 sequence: CASRPNRGLNTEAFF. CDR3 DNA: TGTGCCAGCAGACCTAACAGGGGATTGAACACTGAAGCTTTCTTT.

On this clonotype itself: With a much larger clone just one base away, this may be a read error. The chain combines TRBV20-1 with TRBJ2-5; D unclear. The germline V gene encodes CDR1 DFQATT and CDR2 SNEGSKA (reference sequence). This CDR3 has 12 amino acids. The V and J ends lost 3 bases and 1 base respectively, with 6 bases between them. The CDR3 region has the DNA TGCAGTGCTAGGAGCACCCAAGAGACCCAGTACTTC. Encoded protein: CSARSTQETQYF.

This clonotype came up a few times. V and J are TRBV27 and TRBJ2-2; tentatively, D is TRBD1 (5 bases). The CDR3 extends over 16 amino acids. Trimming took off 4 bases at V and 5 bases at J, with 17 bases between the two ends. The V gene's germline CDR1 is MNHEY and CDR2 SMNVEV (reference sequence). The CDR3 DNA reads TGTGCCAGCAGTTCTCCGGGCGGAAAGGGGACCGGGGAGCTGTTTTTT. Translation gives CASSSPGGKGTGELFF.

CDR3 nucleotides: TGTGCCAGCAGGGGCCCGCAGGCCCAGTACTTC. This sequence encodes CASRGPQAQYF. The genes are TRBV27 and TRBJ2-5; D gene unclear. Germline assignment: CDR1 MNHEY and CDR2 SMNVEV (reference sequence). V was pared by 6 bases and J by 9 bases, with 11 bases between. CDR3 length: 11 amino acids.

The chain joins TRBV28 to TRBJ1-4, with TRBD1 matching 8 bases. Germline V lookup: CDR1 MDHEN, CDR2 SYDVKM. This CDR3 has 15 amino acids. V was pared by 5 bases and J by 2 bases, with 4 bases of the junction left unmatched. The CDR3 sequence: CASSKTGATNEKLFF. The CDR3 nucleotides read TGTGCCAGCAGTAAGACAGGGGCGACTAATGAAAAACTGTTTTTT.

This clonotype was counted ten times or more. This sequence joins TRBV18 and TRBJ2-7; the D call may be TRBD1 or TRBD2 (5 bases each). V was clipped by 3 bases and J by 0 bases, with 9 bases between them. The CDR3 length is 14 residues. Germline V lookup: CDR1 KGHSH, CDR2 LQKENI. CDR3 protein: CASSPPGSSYEQYF. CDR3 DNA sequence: TGTGCCAGCTCACCCCCAGGGAGCTCCTACGAGCAGTACTTC.

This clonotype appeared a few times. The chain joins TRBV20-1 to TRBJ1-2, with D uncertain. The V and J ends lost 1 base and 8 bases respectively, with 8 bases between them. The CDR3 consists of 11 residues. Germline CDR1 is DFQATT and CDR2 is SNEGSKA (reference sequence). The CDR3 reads CSARGIGGYTF. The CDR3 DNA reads TGCAGTGCTAGAGGGATTGGCGGCTACACCTTC.

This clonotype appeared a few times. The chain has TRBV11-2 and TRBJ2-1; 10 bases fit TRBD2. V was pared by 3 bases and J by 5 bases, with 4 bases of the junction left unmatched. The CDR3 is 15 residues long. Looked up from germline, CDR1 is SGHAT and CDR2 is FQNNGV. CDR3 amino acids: CASSFSGRRNNEQFF. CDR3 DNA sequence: TGTGCCAGCAGCTTTAGCGGGAGGAGGAACAATGAGCAGTTCTTC.

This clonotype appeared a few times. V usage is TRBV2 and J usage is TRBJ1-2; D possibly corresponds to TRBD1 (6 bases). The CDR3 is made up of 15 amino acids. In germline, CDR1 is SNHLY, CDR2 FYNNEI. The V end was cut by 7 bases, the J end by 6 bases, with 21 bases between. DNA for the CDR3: TGTGCCAGCAAAAAATACAGGGAGGGACTGAATGGCTACACCTTC. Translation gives CASKKYREGLNGYTF.